Here is one TCR beta chain with its context. This sample was included in a study of blood T cell repertoires in COVID-19. Study-wide context: Whether acute or convalescent, the COVID-19 samples came from the United States, Italy and Spain. PBMCs, B-cell-depleted T cells, or T cells provided the cDNA or gDNA that made up the material.

How the authors handled the data: Estimated nucleated cell counts came from reference gene primer amplification. Profiling relied on immunoSEQ multiplex PCR, and the TCRdb table lists in-frame clones only, not all of them. The V and J calls and clone size were taken over from that table, and D and trimming were inferred from the DNA. This table has 120,000 or so clones, 80% appearing once. Germline V gives CDR1 MNHNY, CDR2 SVGAGI (reference sequence). The CDR3 has 14 amino acids. Trimming cost V 6 bases and J 6 bases; bases outside gene matches: 10. Specimen: peripheral blood. This clonotype originated in a human donor in a cohort sampled during active COVID-19. The rearrangement joins TRBV6-6 to TRBJ2-7; 8 nucleotides line up with TRBD1. The CDR3 sequence is CASSRQGILLEQYF. The DNA of the CDR3 is TGTGCCAGCAGCCGACAGGGGATCCTCCTCGAGCAGTACTTC.